One sample yielded the 6 T cell receptor beta chains listed below, sequenced in a study of T cell responses to AZD1222 COVID-19 vaccine. Assay: immunoSEQ multiplex PCR; the TCRdb copy retains only in-frame clones and omits some. The sample includes roughly 120,000 clones, about 90% of them seen just once. The material sequenced was peripheral blood, taken on day 0 of AZD1222 vaccination. Every receptor here comes from an adult in good health.

The V and J genes are TRBV28 and TRBJ2-3; D gene ambiguous. The CDR3 is made up of 14 amino acids. Trimming shortened V by 8 bases and J by 3 bases, and 15 bases separated the two germline ends. Germline V gives CDR1 MDHEN, CDR2 SYDVKM. CDR3 nucleotide sequence: TGTGCCAGCTCGCGTATCCTACGAACAGATACGCAGTATTTT. Protein product: CASSRILRTDTQYF. Full variable domain (remainder filled in from reference TRBV28 and TRBJ2-3): DVKVTQSSRYLVKRTGEKVFLECVQDMDHENMFWYRQDPGLGLRLIYFSYDVKMKEKGDIPEGYSVSREKKERFSLILESASTNQTSMYLCASSRILRTDTQYFGPGTRLTVL.

The CDR3 DNA reads TGTGCCAGCAGTTACGCGGGACAGCGGAACACTGAAGCTTTCTTT. Translated, it gives CASSYAGQRNTEAFF. This chain connects TRBV6-2 or TRBV6-3 to TRBJ1-1, with 7 bases lining up with TRBD1. CDR1 MNHEY and CDR2 SVGEGT come from the germline V gene. V was pared by 2 bases and J by 1 base, with 4 bases of the junction left unmatched. The CDR3 extends over 15 amino acids.

This chain links TRBV9 with TRBJ2-5; D is possibly TRBD1 or TRBD2 (5 bases each). The V end lost 0 bases, the J end lost 5 bases, and 11 bases lay between the germline ends. Germline assignment: CDR1 SGDLS and CDR2 YYNGEE. The CDR3 runs to 14 residues. CDR3 loop: CASSVDGGVETQYF. Written as DNA, the CDR3 is TGTGCCAGCAGCGTAGATGGGGGTGTGGAGACCCAGTACTTC.

The chain links TRBV19 to TRBJ1-1, with D possibly being TRBD1 (5 bases). Trimming took off 5 bases at V and 1 base at J, with 11 bases between the two ends. CDR3 length equals 14 residues. Germline loops: CDR1 LNHDA, CDR2 SQIVND (reference sequence). CDR3 sequence: CASSSGTGNTEAFF. The DNA of the CDR3 is TGTGCCAGTAGTTCAGGGACCGGGAACACTGAAGCTTTCTTT.

The chain is built from TRBV2 and TRBJ1-5, with a tentative D call TRBD1 (5 bases). With 3 bases removed from V and 0 bases from J, the gap between germline ends came to 9 bases. The CDR3 spans 15 residues. Germline-derived CDR1 and CDR2 are SNHLY and FYNNEI. This CDR3 is CASSDKTVSNQPQHF. The CDR3 bases are TGTGCCAGCAGTGATAAGACAGTTAGCAATCAGCCCCAGCATTTT.

This clone was seen a single time. The chain combines TRBV24-1 with TRBJ1-5; D is undetermined. V was clipped by 0 bases and J by 0 bases, with 2 bases between them. The V gene's germline CDR1 is KGHDR and CDR2 SFDVKD. The CDR3 consists of 14 residues. In DNA form, the CDR3 reads TGTGCCACCAGTGATTTGACTAGCAATCAGCCCCAGCATTTT. This gives the protein CATSDLTSNQPQHF.